A single sample is the source of the 10 T cell receptor beta chains below, sequenced in a study of T cells in Graves' hyperthyroidism and ophthalmopathy. It was RNA transcripts that yielded the amplified TCR beta CDR3 regions. An initial round of RT-PCR targeting the TCR CDR3 relied on the HTBI primer set. TCRdb reanalysed the multiplex PCR reads using MiXCR and keeps one entry per CDR3 protein. The table lists around 600,000 distinct CDR3 sequences, 12% to 15% of them singletons, with about 7% in the top ten. The sequenced material came from blood. These receptors were collected from a woman under 30 with Graves' ophthalmopathy.

This clonotype was counted many times. CDR3 coding DNA: TGTGCCATCAGTGAGTCGAGGCTCCGGGACAGGGGATACGAGCAGTACTTC. This sequence encodes CAISESRLRDRGYEQYF. The V call is TRBV10-3, the J call TRBJ2-7, with 10 bases lining up with TRBD1. The V segment lost 0 bases and the J segment 4 bases; nucleotides outside the gene matches: 9. The CDR3 length is 17 residues. Germline CDR1 reads ENHRY; CDR2 reads SYGVKD.

As concerns this clonotype: Since a much larger clone is just one base distant, this may be a read error. V is TRBV29-1 and J is TRBJ1-2, with D perhaps matching TRBD1 (5 bases). This CDR3 is built from 15 residues. V lost 3 bases to trimming and J lost 4 bases, with 18 bases between them. Germline loops: CDR1 SQVTM, CDR2 ANQGSEA. The CDR3 reads CSVDPGQRALYGYTF. The CDR3 bases are TGCAGCGTTGACCCAGGGCAGAGGGCTCTCTATGGCTACACCTTC. Based on the CDR3 plus reference TRBV29-1 and TRBJ1-2, the full variable domain is SAVISQKPSRDICQRGTSLTIQCQVDSQVTMMFWYRQQPGQSLTLIATANQGSEATYESGFVIDKFPISRPNLTFSTLTVSNMSPEDSSIYLCSVDPGQRALYGYTFGSGTRLTVV.

The table lists this clonotype with many counts. V and J are TRBV7-3 and TRBJ2-5, with D unclear. The CDR3 consists of 14 residues. CDR1 is SGHTA and CDR2 is FQGTGA in the germline V gene. The V end was cut by 4 bases, the J end by 3 bases, with 12 bases between. The CDR3 region is CASSSRPGEETQYF. The CDR3 DNA follows: TGTGCCAGCAGCTCCCGCCCCGGTGAAGAGACCCAGTACTTC.

This clonotype was picked up a small number of times. This rearrangement joins TRBV2 to TRBJ1-1; D not certain. The V and J ends lost 8 bases and 5 bases respectively, with 15 bases between them. CDR3 length: 13 residues. Germline-derived CDR1 and CDR2 are SNHLY and FYNNEI. CDR3 protein: CASFRIAETEAFF. The DNA of the CDR3 is TGTGCCAGCTTCAGGATCGCGGAGACTGAAGCTTTCTTT.

This clonotype was detected ten times or more. A read error may produce the germline difference seen at one junction end. The CDR3 DNA is TGTGCTAGCAGCTCGAGACAGGGAAGCGAGCAGTTCTTC. This gives the protein CASSSRQGSEQFF. This chain uses TRBV7-7 with TRBJ2-1, with 7 bases fitting TRBD1. The germline V gene encodes CDR1 SSHAT and CDR2 FNYEAQ (reference sequence). This CDR3 is 13 amino acids long.

This clonotype was seen repeatedly, ten times or more. V usage is TRBV27 and J usage is TRBJ2-4, with D perhaps assigned TRBD1 or TRBD2 (5 bases each). The CDR3 is 15 amino acids. CDR1 and CDR2 from the germline V gene are MNHEY and SMNVEV (reference sequence). Between the trimmed V and J ends, which lost 3 bases and 4 bases, there was a span of 13 bases. In DNA, the CDR3 is TGTGCCAGCAGTTTCCACCGGGACGGAAAAAACATTCAGTACTTC. Its protein is CASSFHRDGKNIQYF.

This clonotype has a count of ten or more. The V call is TRBV20-1, the J call TRBJ2-1; 10 bases match TRBD2. The CDR3 loop spans 16 amino acids. Germline V gene sequence: CDR1 DFQATT, CDR2 SNEGSKA (reference sequence). V lost 3 bases to trimming and J lost 5 bases; unmatched junction nucleotides: 10. The CDR3 DNA reads TGCAGTGCTAGGGAATTTCAAGCGGGAGGGAACAATGAGCAGTTCTTC. Protein sequence: CSAREFQAGGNNEQFF.

This clonotype was found many times. The V call is TRBV12-3 or TRBV12-4, the J call TRBJ2-7; TRBD2 matches at 12 bases. V shed 6 bases and J 2 bases; nucleotides not matched to a gene: 2. The CDR3 is 14 amino acids. CDR3 nucleotide sequence: TGTGCCAGCAGCCGGACTAGCGGGGCCTACGAGCAGTACTTC. Its protein product is CASSRTSGAYEQYF.

V and J are TRBV7-9 and TRBJ2-5; no reliable D call. Germline values: CDR1 SEHNR, CDR2 FQNEAQ (reference sequence). This CDR3 is 15 amino acids long. Trimming took off 3 bases at V and 4 bases at J, with 15 bases between the two ends. In DNA form, the CDR3 reads TGTGCCAGCAGCTTTGGTCAAGGATACCGAGAGACCCAGTACTTC. It encodes CASSFGQGYRETQYF.

The genes are TRBV6-2 or TRBV6-3 and TRBJ1-1; 7 nucleotides align to TRBD1. The CDR3 loop spans 12 amino acids. After removal of 3 bases from V and 7 bases from J, the junction contained 2 bases not matched to a gene. Per the germline V gene, CDR1 is MNHEY and CDR2 is SVGEGT. In DNA, the CDR3 is TGTGCCAGCAGTTATTGGGACAGTGAAGCTTTCTTT. This translates into CASSYWDSEAFF.